Below are 10 T cell receptor beta chains sequenced from a single sample in a study of OX40 agonist ivuxolimab in advanced cancers. TCRdb keeps only in-frame clones here, not all; method: immunoSEQ multiplex PCR. The sample includes about 100,000 clones, approximately 90% of them seen just once. The specimen was CD4+ or CD8+ T cells sorted from blood, collected in a trial of the OX40 agonist ivuxolimab. Receptors originate from an adult with an advanced solid tumor such as melanoma, head and neck, liver or kidney cancer.

This clone was seen once. This rearrangement joins TRBV5-1 to TRBJ2-1; 7 nucleotides align to TRBD1. The CDR3 extends over 15 amino acids. Germline values: CDR1 SGHRS, CDR2 YFSETQ. The V segment lost 4 bases and the J segment 2 bases; nucleotides outside the gene matches: 6. The CDR3 sequence is CASSIDRATYNEQFF. The CDR3 coding sequence is TGCGCCAGCAGCATAGACAGGGCAACCTACAATGAGCAGTTCTTC.

The chain combines TRBV7-9 with TRBJ2-7, with a weak D call TRBD2 (5 bases). V dropped 7 bases and J dropped 1 base, with 14 bases sitting between them. Germline CDR1 SEHNR, CDR2 FQNEAQ (reference sequence). The CDR3 loop spans 14 amino acids. CDR3 sequence: CASTPPGSSYEQYF. Written as DNA, the CDR3 is TGTGCCAGCACCCCCCCGGGATCTTCCTACGAGCAGTACTTC.

The gene calls are TRBV6-5 and TRBJ1-4, with D perhaps TRBD1 (5 bases). CDR1 and CDR2 from the germline V gene are MNHEY and SVGAGI. The CDR3 covers 14 residues. V was shortened by 6 bases and J by 3 bases, with 11 bases between the two germline ends. CDR3 bases: TGTGCCAGCAGACGGGACGGGGCTAATGAAAAACTGTTTTTT. Translation: CASRRDGANEKLFF.

This clone was seen a handful of times. The chain employs TRBV6-1 and TRBJ1-5; D not resolved. Trimming pared 2 bases from V and 0 bases from J, leaving 14 bases between. Per the germline V gene, CDR1 is MNHNS and CDR2 is SASEGT. This CDR3 region has 17 residues. The CDR3 region is CASSERSGGHSNQPQHF. The CDR3 DNA reads TGTGCCAGCAGTGAACGCAGTGGAGGTCATAGCAATCAGCCCCAGCATTTT.

This sequence joins TRBV27 and TRBJ1-4, with D uncertain. Germline-derived CDR1 and CDR2 are MNHEY and SMNVEV (reference sequence). V was clipped by 5 bases and J by 7 bases, with 14 bases between them. The CDR3 has 14 amino acids. DNA of the CDR3: TGTGCCAGCAGTCCGCGGGCCCTTATTGAAAAACTGTTTTTT. Amino acids: CASSPRALIEKLFF. The full variable domain, with the rest looked up from reference TRBV27 and TRBJ1-4, is EAQVTQNPRYLITVTGKKLTVTCSQNMNHEYMSWYRQDPGLGLRQIYYSMNVEVTDKGDVPEGYKVSRKEKRNFPLILESPSPNQTSLYFCASSPRALIEKLFFGSGTQLSVL.

A single count supports this clone. The J gene is TRBJ1-4, the V gene TRBV6-6; TRBD1 might be the D (5 bases). This CDR3 comprises 10 residues. Germline assignment: CDR1 MNHNY and CDR2 SVGAGI (reference sequence). V was trimmed by 8 bases and J by 8 bases, leaving 6 bases between them. The CDR3, as DNA: TGTGCCAGCTACAGGGAAAAACTGTTTTTT. Protein sequence: CASYREKLFF.

The rearrangement joins TRBV28 to TRBJ1-5; 7 bases line up with TRBD1. The CDR3 spans 14 residues. Germline values: CDR1 MDHEN, CDR2 SYDVKM. The junction had 4 bases not matched to a gene; V was cut back by 6 bases and J by 2 bases. Here the CDR3 reads CASSDRAGNQPQHF. The CDR3 DNA is TGTGCCAGCAGCGACAGGGCGGGCAATCAGCCCCAGCATTTT.

The gene calls are TRBV5-8 and TRBJ2-5; D is undetermined. This CDR3 comprises 12 residues. Germline loops: CDR1 SGHTS, CDR2 YDEGEE. V lost 4 bases and J 7 bases, leaving 11 bases between the germline ends. The CDR3 reads CASSVEFATQYF. DNA for the CDR3: TGTGCCAGCAGCGTCGAGTTCGCGACCCAGTACTTC.

The chain has TRBV12-5 and TRBJ1-6; no clear D gene. Trimming took 2 bases from V and 5 from J, leaving 7 bases between them. The CDR3 length is 14 residues. Germline CDR1 and CDR2: LGHNT and FRNRAP. CDR3 sequence (DNA): TGTGCTAGTGGTTTGACCCCCAATAATTCACCCCTCCACTTT. Its protein product is CASGLTPNNSPLHF.

The chain couples TRBV12-5 to TRBJ2-1; a weak D match, TRBD2 (6 bases). Germline CDR1 LGHNT, CDR2 FRNRAP. V was clipped by 5 bases and J by 4 bases, with 15 bases between them. CDR3 length equals 15 residues. CDR3 sequence: CASGPSLARYNEQFF. CDR3 nucleotide sequence: TGTGCTAGTGGTCCGTCCCTAGCGCGGTACAATGAGCAGTTCTTC.